This is a list of T cell receptor beta chains from one sample in a study of OX40 agonist ivuxolimab in advanced cancers. Using immunoSEQ multiplex PCR, the repertoire was profiled, and TCRdb retains in-frame clones only, with some absent. The sample yields 60,000 or so clones, about 85% seen once. The sequenced sample was CD4+ or CD8+ T cells sorted from blood, obtained in a trial of the OX40 agonist ivuxolimab. The receptors stem from an adult with an advanced solid tumor such as melanoma, head and neck, liver or kidney cancer. Both conserved end residues are part of each CDR3. The order of the fields is clone size, V gene, J gene, D gene, CDR3 DNA, CDR3 protein. The D gene is left open where the match is weak. Rows may omit the clone size; those that give it use once, few, many or a size class.

abundance: -
v_gene: TRBV4-1
j_gene: TRBJ2-5
d_gene: TRBD2
CDR3nt: TGCGCCAGCAGCCAAGAGGGGGGACTAGAGGGTCCAGAGACCCAGTACTTC
CDR3aa: CASSQEGGLEGPETQYF

abundance: -
v_gene: TRBV11-2
j_gene: TRBJ1-1
d_gene: TRBD1
CDR3nt: TGTGCCAGCAGCTTAGGAGGGACAGGTGGGACTGAAGCTTTCTTT
CDR3aa: CASSLGGTGGTEAFF

abundance: -
v_gene: TRBV18
j_gene: TRBJ2-4
d_gene: -
CDR3nt: TGTGCCAGCTCACCATCACGTGATGCCTGGTACTTC
CDR3aa: CASSPSRDAWYF

abundance: -
v_gene: TRBV28
j_gene: TRBJ2-3
d_gene: -
CDR3nt: TGTGCCAGCATCGGCGGGACACGAGGGGAAGATACGCAGTATTTT
CDR3aa: CASIGGTRGEDTQYF

abundance: -
v_gene: TRBV6-1
j_gene: TRBJ2-1
d_gene: TRBD2
CDR3nt: TGTGCCAGCATTGCTAGCGGTCTTTACAATGAGCAGTTCTTC
CDR3aa: CASIASGLYNEQFF

abundance: -
v_gene: TRBV28
j_gene: TRBJ1-5
d_gene: -
CDR3nt: TGTGCCAGCAGTTTAGCAGGGGCAGAGCCCCAGCATTTT
CDR3aa: CASSLAGAEPQHF

abundance: -
v_gene: TRBV7-9
j_gene: TRBJ1-4
d_gene: -
CDR3nt: TGTGCCAGCAGCTTACTCGGTGAAAAACTGTTTTTT
CDR3aa: CASSLLGEKLFF

abundance: -
v_gene: TRBV5-4
j_gene: TRBJ2-1
d_gene: TRBD2
CDR3nt: TGTGCCAGCAGCTTGGGACTAGCGGGAACTTGGGAGCAGTTCTTC
CDR3aa: CASSLGLAGTWEQFF

abundance: -
v_gene: TRBV5-4
j_gene: TRBJ2-5
d_gene: TRBD1
CDR3nt: TGTGCCAGCAGCTTGCGGACAGGGCGAGGGGAGACCCAGTACTTC
CDR3aa: CASSLRTGRGETQYF

abundance: -
v_gene: TRBV7-9
j_gene: TRBJ2-7
d_gene: -
CDR3nt: TGTGCCAGCAGCTTGGACGGATCCTACGAGCAGTACTTC
CDR3aa: CASSLDGSYEQYF

abundance: -
v_gene: TRBV11-3
j_gene: TRBJ2-5
d_gene: TRBD2
CDR3nt: TGTGCCAGCAGCCCTTGGACTAGCGATCAAGAGACCCAGTACTTC
CDR3aa: CASSPWTSDQETQYF

abundance: -
v_gene: TRBV27
j_gene: TRBJ2-1
d_gene: -
CDR3nt: TGTGCCAGCAGTCGGGCCAGCAATGAGCAGTTCTTC
CDR3aa: CASSRASNEQFF

abundance: -
v_gene: TRBV27
j_gene: TRBJ2-7
d_gene: TRBD2
CDR3nt: TGTGCCAGCAGTTCAGACGGGACTAGCTTAACCTACGAGCAGTACTTC
CDR3aa: CASSSDGTSLTYEQYF

abundance: -
v_gene: TRBV25-1
j_gene: TRBJ1-2
d_gene: -
CDR3nt: TGTGCCAGCACGGACGGGAGGTATGGCTACACCTTC
CDR3aa: CASTDGRYGYTF

abundance: few
v_gene: TRBV5-1
j_gene: TRBJ1-2
d_gene: -
CDR3nt: TGCGCCAGCAGCTTGCAAGGGTTCAGCTACACCTTC
CDR3aa: CASSLQGFSYTF

abundance: -
v_gene: TRBV7-3
j_gene: TRBJ2-7
d_gene: TRBD2
CDR3nt: TGTGCCAGCAGCTTAGGTACAGGAGCGGGAGAGAGCGAGCAGTACTTC
CDR3aa: CASSLGTGAGESEQYF